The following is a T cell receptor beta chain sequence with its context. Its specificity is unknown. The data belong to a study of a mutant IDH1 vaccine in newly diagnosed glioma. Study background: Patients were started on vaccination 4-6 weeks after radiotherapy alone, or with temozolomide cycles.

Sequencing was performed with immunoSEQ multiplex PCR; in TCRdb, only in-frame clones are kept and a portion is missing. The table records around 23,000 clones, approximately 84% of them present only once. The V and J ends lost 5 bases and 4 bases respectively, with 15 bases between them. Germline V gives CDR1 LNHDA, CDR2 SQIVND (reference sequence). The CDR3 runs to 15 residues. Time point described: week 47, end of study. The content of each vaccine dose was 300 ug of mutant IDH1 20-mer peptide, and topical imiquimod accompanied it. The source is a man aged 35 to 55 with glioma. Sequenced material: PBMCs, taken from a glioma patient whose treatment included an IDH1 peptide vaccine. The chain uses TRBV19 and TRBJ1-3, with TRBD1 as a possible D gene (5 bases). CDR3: CASSSTEGTGNTIYF. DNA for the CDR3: TGTGCCAGTAGTTCGACGGAGGGGACGGGAAACACCATATATTTT.